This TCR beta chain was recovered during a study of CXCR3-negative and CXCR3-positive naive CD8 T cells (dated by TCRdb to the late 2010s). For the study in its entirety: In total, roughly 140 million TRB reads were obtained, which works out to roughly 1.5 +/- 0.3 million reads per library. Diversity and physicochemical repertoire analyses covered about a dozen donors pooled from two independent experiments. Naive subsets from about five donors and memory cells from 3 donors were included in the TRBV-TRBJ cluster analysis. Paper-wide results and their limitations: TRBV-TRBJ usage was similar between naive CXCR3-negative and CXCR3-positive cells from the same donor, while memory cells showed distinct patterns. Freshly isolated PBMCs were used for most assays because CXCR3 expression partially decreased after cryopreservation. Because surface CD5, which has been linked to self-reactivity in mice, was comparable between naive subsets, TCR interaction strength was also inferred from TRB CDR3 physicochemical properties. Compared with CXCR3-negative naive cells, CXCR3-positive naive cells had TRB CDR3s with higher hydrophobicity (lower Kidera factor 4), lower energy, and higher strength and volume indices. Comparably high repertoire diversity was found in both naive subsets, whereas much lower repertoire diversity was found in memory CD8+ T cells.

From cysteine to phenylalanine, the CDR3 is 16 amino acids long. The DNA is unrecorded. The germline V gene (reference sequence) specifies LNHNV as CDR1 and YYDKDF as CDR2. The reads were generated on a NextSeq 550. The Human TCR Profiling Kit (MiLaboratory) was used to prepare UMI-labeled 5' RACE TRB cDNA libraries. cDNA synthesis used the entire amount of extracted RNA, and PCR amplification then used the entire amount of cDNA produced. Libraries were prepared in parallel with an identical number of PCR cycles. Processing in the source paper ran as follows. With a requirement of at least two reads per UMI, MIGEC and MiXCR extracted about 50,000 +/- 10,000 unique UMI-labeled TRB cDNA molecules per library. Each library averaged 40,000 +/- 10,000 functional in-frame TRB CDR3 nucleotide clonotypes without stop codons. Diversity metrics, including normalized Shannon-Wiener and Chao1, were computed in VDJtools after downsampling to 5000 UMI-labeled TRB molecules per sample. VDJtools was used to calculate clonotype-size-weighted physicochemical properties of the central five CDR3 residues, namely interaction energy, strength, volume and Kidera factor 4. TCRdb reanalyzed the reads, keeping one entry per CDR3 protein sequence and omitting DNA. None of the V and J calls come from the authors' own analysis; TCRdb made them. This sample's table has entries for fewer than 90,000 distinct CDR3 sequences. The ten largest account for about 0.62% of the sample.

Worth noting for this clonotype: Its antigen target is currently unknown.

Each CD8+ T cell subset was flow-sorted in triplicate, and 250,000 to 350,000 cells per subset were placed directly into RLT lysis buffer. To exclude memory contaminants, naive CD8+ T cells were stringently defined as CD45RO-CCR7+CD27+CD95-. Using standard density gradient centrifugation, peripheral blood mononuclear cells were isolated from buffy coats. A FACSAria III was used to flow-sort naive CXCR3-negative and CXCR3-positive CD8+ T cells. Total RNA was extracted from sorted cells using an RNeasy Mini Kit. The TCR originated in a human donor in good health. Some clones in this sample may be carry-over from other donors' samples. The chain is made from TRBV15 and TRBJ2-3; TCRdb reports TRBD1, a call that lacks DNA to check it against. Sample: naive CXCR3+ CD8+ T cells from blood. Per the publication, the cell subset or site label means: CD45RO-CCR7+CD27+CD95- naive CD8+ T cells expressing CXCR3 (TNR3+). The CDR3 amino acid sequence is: CATSPDRTGGSDTQYF.